Listed below are T cell receptor beta chains from one sample, sequenced in a study of cytomegalovirus exposure and HLA in healthy donors. TCRdb keeps only in-frame clones here, not all; method: immunoSEQ multiplex PCR. The table lists hundreds of thousands of clones, more than 75% of them singletons, with nearly 6% in the top ten. The specimen was PBMCs. The source of these receptors is a man between 40 and 49 years old in good health and CMV-seropositive. The CDR3 runs from the conserved cysteine through the conserved F or W. Fields, in order: J gene, V gene, D gene, CDR3 protein, CDR3 DNA. A D gene is named only where the DNA matches it firmly.

TRBJ1-2	TRBV5-1	TRBD1	CASSLEGQGTGTF	TGCGCCAGCAGCTTGGAGGGACAGGGGACCGGCACCTTC
TRBJ2-3	TRBV19	TRBD2	CASSSTGLAGVVTQYF	TGTGCCAGTAGTTCAACGGGACTAGCGGGAGTCGTTACGCAGTATTTT
TRBJ2-5	TRBV18	-	CASSPPGEETQYF	TGTGCCAGCTCACCCCCAGGGGAAGAGACCCAGTACTTC
TRBJ1-1	TRBV27	-	CASTEMWGDTEAFF	TGTGCCAGCACCGAAATGTGGGGGGACACTGAAGCTTTCTTT
TRBJ1-1	TRBV19	TRBD1	CASSILHGQGANAEAFF	TGTGCCAGTAGTATTCTTCATGGACAGGGAGCCAACGCTGAAGCTTTCTTT
TRBJ1-3	TRBV5-6	-	CASSLVGNTIYF	TGTGCCAGCAGCTTGGTAGGAAACACCATATATTTT
TRBJ1-2	TRBV6-5	-	CASSYREGEAYGYTF	TGTGCCAGCAGTTACCGAGAGGGAGAGGCGTATGGCTACACCTTC
TRBJ2-3	TRBV5-5	TRBD2	CASSPPLLAGSDTQYF	TGTGCCAGCAGCCCACCTTTGCTAGCGGGATCAGATACGCAGTATTTT
TRBJ1-2	TRBV27	-	CASSLEGGYGYTF	TGTGCCAGCAGTTTAGAGGGAGGCTATGGCTACACCTTC
TRBJ2-1	TRBV6-5	-	CASSYSAESYNEQFF	TGTGCCAGCAGTTACTCGGCGGAATCCTACAATGAGCAGTTCTTC
TRBJ2-1	TRBV7-3	-	CASSLFQGPGEQFF	TGTGCCAGCAGCTTATTCCAGGGCCCAGGGGAGCAGTTCTTC
TRBJ1-4	TRBV19	TRBD1	CASGTGGWSNEKLFF	TGTGCCAGCGGGACAGGGGGGTGGTCTAATGAAAAACTGTTTTTT